Only one count was recorded for the clone carrying this T cell receptor (beta chain). This may come from a read error, since a much larger clone is one base off. TRB rearrangements spanning V, D and J were amplified using mixed TRB-A/B primers. TCRdb reprocessed the multiplex PCR reads with MiXCR, giving one entry per CDR3 protein. The sample records 9,500 or so distinct CDR3 sequences, less than 30% being singletons. TCR beta rearrangements were amplified from peripheral blood genomic DNA. The data were taken from a study of T cell repertoires in aging, cancer and after chemotherapy. Input material: blood. This clonotype originated in a human donor in good health.

CDR3 residues: CSVEPGLEAFF. Here the CDR3 DNA reads TGCAGCGTTGAACCGGGCCTTGAAGCTTTCTTT. The chain carries TRBV29-1 and TRBJ1-1, with D hard to call. Looked up from germline, CDR1 is SQVTM and CDR2 is ANQGSEA. This CDR3 is 11 amino acids long. Trimming took 2 bases from V and 7 from J, leaving 8 bases between them.